Here is one T cell receptor (beta chain) with its context. Antigen specificity is unknown. These data originate in a study of beta chain features in type 1 diabetes. Study context: No age, gender or cell yield differences were seen between patients and healthy donors.

Every participating donor gave one draw, a heparinised blood sample averaging about 100 mL. Germline CDR1 reads SGHTA; CDR2 reads FQGNSA. Unmatched junction bases numbered 4, after V lost 5 bases and J lost 7 bases. This CDR3 spans 13 amino acids. Expressed TCRB transcripts were sequenced, since all the RNA that had been isolated was reverse transcribed. Produced via immunoSEQ multiplex PCR; TCRdb's table is partial and in-frame only. The data show about 360,000 clones, over 10% seen once. Study-wide points: When cDNA is sequenced, cells with high TCR expression could be over-represented. Patients with Type 1 diabetes showed moderately but significantly shorter TCRB CDR3s in all four CD4+ subsets.

The specimen sequenced was naive CD4+ T cells from blood. The genes are TRBV7-2 and TRBJ1-5; 8 bases map to TRBD1. This clonotype originated in a man younger than 35 in good health. The CDR3 here is CASSVQGEQPQHF. The DNA of the CDR3 is TGTGCCAGCAGCGTACAGGGGGAACAGCCCCAGCATTTT.